The following is a T cell receptor beta chain sequence with its context. What it recognizes is unknown. V lost 4 bases, J lost 7 bases, and 11 bases lay in between. The CDR3 spans 12 residues. Germline-derived CDR1 and CDR2 are LGHNA and YSLEER. Measured with immunoSEQ multiplex PCR; TCRdb has only the in-frame clones, and not every one. The table records fewer than 85,000 clones, 92% of them present only once. This entry is derived from a study of OX40 agonist ivuxolimab in advanced cancers. Study-level information: Ivuxolimab, an antibody acting as an agonist of OX40 (CD134), was used to treat patients. Partial responses were achieved by three patients: one hepatocellular carcinoma, two cutaneous melanoma. Findings of the study overall: Blood T cells, both CD4+ and CD8+, expanded clonally by week 6 at 0.1 to 3.0 mg/kg. Some nonresponders likewise displayed low normalized T-cell clonal expansion.

The source was CD4+ or CD8+ T cells sorted from blood, collected in a trial of the OX40 agonist ivuxolimab. This clonotype originated in an adult with an advanced solid tumor such as melanoma, head and neck, liver or kidney cancer. V usage is TRBV4-3 and J usage is TRBJ2-7; D unclear. CDR3 bases: TGCGCCAGCAGCCTCCTCCAAGGGGAGCAGTACTTC. Its protein is CASSLLQGEQYF.